The rows below give T cell receptor beta chains drawn from one sample of a study of STAT5B mutations in CD4+ large granular lymphocyte leukemia. Clones were sequenced by immunoSEQ multiplex PCR, and TCRdb holds only the in-frame ones, with some missing. The table has about 40,000 clones, 81% seen once; the top ten hold 3.6%. The sample taken for sequencing was CD4+ T cells from blood buffy coats. These receptors all stem from a human donor in good health. Both conserved end residues are part of each CDR3. D genes are given only for firm matches. Not all rows give a size; the values are once, few, many and, for expanded clones, a class.

j_call | v_call | clone_size | d_call | cdr3_nt | cdr3_aa
TRBJ2-6 | TRBV6-5 | . | TRBD1 | TGTGCCAGCAGCCTACAGGGGGCTGGGGCCAACGTCCTGACTTTC | CASSLQGAGANVLTF
TRBJ2-7 | TRBV30 | . | TRBD2 | TGTGCCTGGAGTGTACTTGACGGGAGGGCCTACGAGCAGTACTTC | CAWSVLDGRAYEQYF
TRBJ1-1 | TRBV7-8 | . | . | TGTGCCAGCAGCTTAGCTCCGGGGTTTTCGGCTTTCTTT | CASSLAPGFSAFF
TRBJ1-1 | TRBV5-4 | . | TRBD1 | TGTGCCAGCAGTTACGGGACAGGGAAAACTGAAGCTTTCTTT | CASSYGTGKTEAFF
TRBJ2-3 | TRBV4-1 | . | TRBD1 | TGCGCCAGCAGCCCCGCGGGGACAGGGGGCACAGATACGCAGTATTTT | CASSPAGTGGTDTQYF
TRBJ2-6 | TRBV19 | . | . | TGTGCCAGTATGGCAGGACCCTCTGGGGCCAACGTCCTGACTTTC | CASMAGPSGANVLTF
TRBJ1-2 | TRBV5-6 | . | TRBD1 | TGTGCCAGCAGCTTGGTGGGACAGGGGTATGGCTACACCTTC | CASSLVGQGYGYTF
TRBJ2-5 | TRBV27 | . | TRBD2 | TGTGCCAGCAGTTTATATGGGCTAGCGGGGGAGACCCAGTACTTC | CASSLYGLAGETQYF
TRBJ2-3 | TRBV10-3 | . | TRBD2 | TGTGCCATCAGTGAGGTACTAGCGGGGGGCACAGATACGCAGTATTTT | CAISEVLAGGTDTQYF
TRBJ2-1 | TRBV5-1 | . | . | TGCGCCAGCAGCCTAGGGACTCGCGACAATGAGCAGTTCTTC | CASSLGTRDNEQFF
TRBJ1-3 | TRBV28 | . | TRBD1 | TGTGCCAGCCGGGACAGCTCTGGAAACACCATATATTTT | CASRDSSGNTIYF
TRBJ1-2 | TRBV2 | . | . | TGTGCCAGCAGGGACAAAGACAGGCCGTCGGACTACACCTTC | CASRDKDRPSDYTF
TRBJ1-3 | TRBV5-1 | . | . | TGCGCCAGCAGCTTGGTCGGGACAACCGGAAACACCATATATTTT | CASSLVGTTGNTIYF
TRBJ1-5 | TRBV7-8 | few | . | TGTGCCAGCAGCAAGGCGTTACCAAGCAATCAGCCCCAGCATTTT | CASSKALPSNQPQHF
TRBJ1-1 | TRBV2 | once | . | TGTGCCAGCAGTGGACCGAACACTGAAGCTTTCTTT | CASSGPNTEAFF
TRBJ2-7 | TRBV10-3 | . | TRBD1 | TGTGCCACGTCCTTTCGCCGGGACAGGGAGCACGAGCAGTACTTC | CATSFRRDREHEQYF